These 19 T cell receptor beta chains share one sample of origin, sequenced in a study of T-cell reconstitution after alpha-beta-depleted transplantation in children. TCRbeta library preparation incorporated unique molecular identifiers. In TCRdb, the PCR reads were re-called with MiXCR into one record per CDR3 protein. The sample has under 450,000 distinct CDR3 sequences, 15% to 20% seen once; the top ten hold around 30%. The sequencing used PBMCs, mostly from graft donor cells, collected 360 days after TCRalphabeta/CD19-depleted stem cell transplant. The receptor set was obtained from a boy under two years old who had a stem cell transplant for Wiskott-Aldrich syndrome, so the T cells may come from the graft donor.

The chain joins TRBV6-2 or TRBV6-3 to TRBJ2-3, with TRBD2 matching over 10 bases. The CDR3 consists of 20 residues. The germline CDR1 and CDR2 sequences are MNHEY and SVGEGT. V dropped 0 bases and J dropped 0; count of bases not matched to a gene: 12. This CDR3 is CASSYSSLRTSGDSTDTQYF. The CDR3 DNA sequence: TGTGCCAGCAGTTACTCATCGCTCCGGACTAGCGGAGATAGCACAGATACGCAGTATTTT.

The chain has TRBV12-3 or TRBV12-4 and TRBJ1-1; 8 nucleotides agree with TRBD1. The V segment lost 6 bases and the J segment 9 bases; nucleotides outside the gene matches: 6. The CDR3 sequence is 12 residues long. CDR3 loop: CASRTGTGKAFF. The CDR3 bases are TGTGCCAGCAGAACCGGGACAGGAAAAGCTTTCTTT.

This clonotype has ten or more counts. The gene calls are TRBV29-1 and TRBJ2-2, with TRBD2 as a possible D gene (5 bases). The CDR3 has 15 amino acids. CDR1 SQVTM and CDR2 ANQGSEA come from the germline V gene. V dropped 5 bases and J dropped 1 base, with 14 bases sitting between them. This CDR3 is CSVRPSGKNTGELFF. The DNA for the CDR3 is TGCAGCGTTCGCCCATCCGGGAAGAACACCGGGGAGCTGTTTTTT.

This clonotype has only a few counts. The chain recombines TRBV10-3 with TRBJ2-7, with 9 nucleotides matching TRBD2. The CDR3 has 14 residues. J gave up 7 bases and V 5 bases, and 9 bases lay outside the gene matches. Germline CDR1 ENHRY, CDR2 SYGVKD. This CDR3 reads CAISLLAGSGEQYF. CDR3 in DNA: TGTGCCATCAGTCTTCTAGCGGGGAGCGGGGAGCAGTACTTC.

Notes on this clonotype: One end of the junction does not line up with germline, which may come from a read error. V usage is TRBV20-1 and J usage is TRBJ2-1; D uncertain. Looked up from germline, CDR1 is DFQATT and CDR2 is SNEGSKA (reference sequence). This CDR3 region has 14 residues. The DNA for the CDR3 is TGCAGTGCTAGAGAAGAACGGCCCTACATTGAGCAGTTCTTC. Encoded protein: CSAREERPYIEQFF.

The CDR3 nucleotides read TGTGCCAGCAGCTTGAAGGTCTCCACACACGGGAACACTGAAGCTTTCTTT. Protein sequence: CASSLKVSTHGNTEAFF. The chain has TRBV5-4 and TRBJ1-1; D is uncertain. The CDR3 is 17 residues long. The germline CDR1 and CDR2 sequences are SGHNT and YYREEE (reference sequence). Trimming took off 1 base at V and 1 base at J, with 17 bases between the two ends.

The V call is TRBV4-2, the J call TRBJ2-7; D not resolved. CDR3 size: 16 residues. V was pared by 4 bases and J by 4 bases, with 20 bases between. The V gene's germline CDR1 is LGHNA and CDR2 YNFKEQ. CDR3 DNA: TGTGCCAGCAGCCGAGATAGCCTCCTTAGATATTACGAGCAGTACTTC. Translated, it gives CASSRDSLLRYYEQYF.

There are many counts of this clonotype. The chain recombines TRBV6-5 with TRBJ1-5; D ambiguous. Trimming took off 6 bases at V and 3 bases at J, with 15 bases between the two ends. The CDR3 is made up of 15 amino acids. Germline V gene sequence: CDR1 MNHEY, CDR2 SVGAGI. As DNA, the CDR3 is TGTGCCAGCAGGACCCTACAAGCAACCAATCAGCCCCAGCATTTT. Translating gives CASRTLQATNQPQHF.

The DNA of the CDR3 is TGTGCCATCAGTGTTCGGGCTAGCGGGAGAGGAAAAGGCGGGGAGCTGTTTTTT. It is translated as CAISVRASGRGKGGELFF. The chain is built from TRBV10-3 and TRBJ2-2; the match to TRBD2 covers 10 bases. V lost 4 bases to trimming and J lost 7 bases; unmatched junction nucleotides: 15. CDR1 and CDR2 from the germline V gene are ENHRY and SYGVKD. This CDR3 spans 18 amino acids.

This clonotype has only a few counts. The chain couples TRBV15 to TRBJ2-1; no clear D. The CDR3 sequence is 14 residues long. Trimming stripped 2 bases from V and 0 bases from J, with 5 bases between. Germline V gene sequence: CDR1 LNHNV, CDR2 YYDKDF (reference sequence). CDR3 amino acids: CATSRQSSYNEQFF. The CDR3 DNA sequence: TGTGCCACCAGCAGACAGAGCTCCTACAATGAGCAGTTCTTC.

The CDR3 spells CASSFRSSGFGTEAFF. CDR3 DNA: TGTGCCAGCAGTTTCCGTTCCTCAGGGTTTGGGACTGAAGCTTTCTTT. V and J are TRBV12-3 or TRBV12-4 and TRBJ1-1; possibly TRBD1 for D (5 bases). The CDR3 is 16 amino acids. Trimming stripped 3 bases from V and 5 bases from J, with 19 bases between.

The CDR3 region has the DNA TGCGCCAGCACCTCCCCCACAGGGCAGCGGCGCGAGCAGTACTTC. Translated, it gives CASTSPTGQRREQYF. This chain joins TRBV5-1 and TRBJ2-7, with a possible D match to TRBD1 (6 bases). V lost 6 bases, J lost 6 bases, and 22 bases lay in between. The germline CDR1 and CDR2 sequences are SGHRS and YFSETQ. The CDR3 is 15 amino acids.

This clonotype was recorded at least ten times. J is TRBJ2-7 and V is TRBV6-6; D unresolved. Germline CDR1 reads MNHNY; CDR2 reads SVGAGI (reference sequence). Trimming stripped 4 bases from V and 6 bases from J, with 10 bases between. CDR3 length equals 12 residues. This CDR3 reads CASSFLLGEQYF. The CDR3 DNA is TGTGCCAGCAGTTTCCTTTTGGGCGAGCAGTACTTC.

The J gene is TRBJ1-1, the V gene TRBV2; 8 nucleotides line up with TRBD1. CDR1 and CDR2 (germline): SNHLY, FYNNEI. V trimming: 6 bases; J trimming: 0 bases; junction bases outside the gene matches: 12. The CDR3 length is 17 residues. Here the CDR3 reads CASRARQGLFMNTEAFF. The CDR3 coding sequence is TGTGCCAGCAGGGCAAGACAGGGGCTGTTCATGAACACTGAAGCTTTCTTT.

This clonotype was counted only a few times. CDR3 DNA sequence: TGCAGTGCTAGAGATGGAGGGAGTAGCAATCAGCCCCAGCATTTT. It is translated as CSARDGGSSNQPQHF. The chain employs TRBV20-1 and TRBJ1-5, with unresolved D. CDR1 is DFQATT and CDR2 is SNEGSKA in the germline V gene (reference sequence). With 0 bases removed from V and 0 bases from J, the gap between germline ends came to 9 bases. The CDR3 totals 15 residues.

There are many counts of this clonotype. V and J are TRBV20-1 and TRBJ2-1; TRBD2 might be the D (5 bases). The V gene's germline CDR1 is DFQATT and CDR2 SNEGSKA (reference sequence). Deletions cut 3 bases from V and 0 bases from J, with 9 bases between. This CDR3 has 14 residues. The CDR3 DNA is TGCAGTGCTAGTTTGGGGAGCTCCTACAATGAGCAGTTCTTC. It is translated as CSASLGSSYNEQFF.

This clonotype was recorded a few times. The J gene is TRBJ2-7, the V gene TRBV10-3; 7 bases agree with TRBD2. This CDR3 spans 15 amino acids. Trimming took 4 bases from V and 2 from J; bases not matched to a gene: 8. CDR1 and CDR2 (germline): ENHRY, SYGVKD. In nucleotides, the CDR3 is TGTGCCATCAGTGCGGTGGGGGGGTCAACCTACGAGCAGTACTTC. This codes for CAISAVGGSTYEQYF.

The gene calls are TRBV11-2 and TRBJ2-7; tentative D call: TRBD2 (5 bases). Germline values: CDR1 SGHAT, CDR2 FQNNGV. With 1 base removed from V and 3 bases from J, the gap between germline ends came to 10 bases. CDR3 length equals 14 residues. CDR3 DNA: TGTGCCAGCAGCTTAGGAGCGGAGTTCTACGAGCAGTACTTC. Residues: CASSLGAEFYEQYF.

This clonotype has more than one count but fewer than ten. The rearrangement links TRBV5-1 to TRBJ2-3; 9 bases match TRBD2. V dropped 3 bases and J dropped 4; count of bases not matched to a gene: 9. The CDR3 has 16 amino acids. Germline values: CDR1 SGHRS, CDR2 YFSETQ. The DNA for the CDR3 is TGCGCCAGCAGCTCCAGTAGCGGGAGTAAATCAGATACGCAGTATTTT. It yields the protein CASSSSSGSKSDTQYF.